These 13 T cell receptor beta chains were all obtained from the same sample, sequenced in a study of Graves' ophthalmopathy and Graves' hyperthyroidism. RNA transcripts served as template for amplifying TCR beta CDR3 sequences. First-round RT-PCR used HTBI primers; second-round multiplex PCR followed. TCRdb reprocessed the multiplex PCR reads via MiXCR and lists one record per CDR3 protein. Of a few hundred thousand distinct CDR3 sequences listed, just under 40% were seen once; the top ten hold 3.5% to 4.5%. Sequenced: peripheral blood or thyroid tissue (not recorded which). The receptors shown here come from an adult man with Graves' hyperthyroidism.

CDR3 amino acids: CSGSRSASYNEQFF. The CDR3 DNA reads TGCAGCGGGTCTCGCTCCGCCTCCTACAATGAGCAGTTCTTC. V and J are TRBV29-1 and TRBJ2-1; D is ambiguous. CDR3 length: 14 residues. The V and J ends lost 7 bases and 0 bases respectively, with 13 bases between them. CDR1 is SQVTM and CDR2 is ANQGSEA in the germline V gene.

Only a few counts were recorded for this clonotype. The chain employs TRBV7-9 and TRBJ1-6; D gene uncertain. The length of the CDR3 is 14 residues. The V end lost 4 bases, the J end lost 2 bases, and 6 bases lay between the germline ends. Germline assignment: CDR1 SEHNR and CDR2 FQNEAQ (reference sequence). The CDR3 coding sequence is TGTGCCAGCAGCTGGTTAGCCTATAATTCACCCCTCCACTTT. It codes for CASSWLAYNSPLHF.

This clonotype has more than one count but fewer than ten. The chain carries TRBV2 and TRBJ2-1; TRBD2 agrees at 9 bases. There are 14 residues in the CDR3. Germline V gives CDR1 SNHLY, CDR2 FYNNEI. With 3 bases clipped from V and 5 bases from J, the junction kept 2 bases outside the gene matches. The CDR3 region is CASSEREGNNEQFF. For the CDR3, the DNA is TGTGCCAGCAGTGAGCGGGAGGGAAACAATGAGCAGTTCTTC.

In its sample, this clonotype was seen many times. The chain recombines TRBV7-8 with TRBJ2-7; 8 nucleotides agree with TRBD1. The CDR3 consists of 15 residues. Unmatched junction bases numbered 8, after V lost 2 bases and J lost 5 bases. CDR1 and CDR2 from the germline V gene are SGHVS and FQNEAQ. The DNA of the CDR3 is TGTGCCAGCAGCTTATCGACAGGGGATGGGGACGAGCAGTACTTC. Residues: CASSLSTGDGDEQYF. The whole variable domain, filled in from reference TRBV7-8 and TRBJ2-7, reads GAGVSQSPRYKVAKRGQDVALRCDPISGHVSLFWYQQALGQGPEFLTYFQNEAQLDKSGLPSDRFFAERPEGSVSTLKIQRTQQEDSAVYLCASSLSTGDGDEQYFGPGTRLTVT.

Remarks on this clonotype: Sequence at one end of the junction differs from germline and may be a read error. J is TRBJ2-7 and V is TRBV20-1, with TRBD2 identical over 11 bases. The CDR3 has 15 residues. The germline V gene encodes CDR1 DFQATT and CDR2 SNEGSKA (reference sequence). CDR3 DNA: TGCAGTGCTGGAGACACTAGCGGGAGTACTTACGAGCAGTACTTC. It codes for CSAGDTSGSTYEQYF.

V gene TRBV7-9 combines with J gene TRBJ2-5, with 7 bases aligning to TRBD1. The CDR3 covers 13 residues. The ends lost 4 bases at V and 4 bases at J; junction bases unmatched: 3. From germline, CDR1 is SEHNR and CDR2 FQNEAQ (reference sequence). CDR3 bases: TGTGCCAGCAGCTCAACAGGGGTAGAGACCCAGTACTTC. Protein product: CASSSTGVETQYF.

This sequence joins TRBV11-2 and TRBJ2-2; weak D call: TRBD2 (6 bases). V was clipped by 5 bases and J by 4 bases, with 14 bases between them. Germline CDR1 and CDR2: SGHAT and FQNNGV. The CDR3 totals 15 residues. The CDR3 protein is CASSTRGAGTGELFF. As DNA, the CDR3 is TGTGCCAGCAGCACCCGGGGAGCGGGCACCGGGGAGCTGTTTTTT.

This clonotype was seen once. This clone may be a read error of a much larger clone one base away. V usage is TRBV3-1 and J usage is TRBJ2-7; D uncertain. The CDR3 contains 13 residues. Germline V CDR1 and CDR2: LGHDT, YNNKEL (reference sequence). CDR3 loop: CASSQVPSYGQYF. CDR3 DNA: TGTGCCAGCAGCCAAGTTCCTTCCTACGGGCAGTACTTC.

Points on this clonotype: Without the conserved terminal phenylalanine or tryptophan, this CDR3 likely stems from a read error. The DNA is left out, because the CDR3 cannot be placed on it with certainty; the CDR3 is given as TCRdb lists it. The chain has TRBV12-3 or TRBV12-4 and TRBJ2-1; the table's D call TRBD2 went unverified against the DNA. The CDR3 spans 10 amino acids, including both terminal residues. CDR3 amino acids: CASTPPSIAG.

This rearrangement joins TRBV12-3 or TRBV12-4 to TRBJ1-6; TRBD1 matches 7 bases. This CDR3 region has 15 residues. J gave up 4 bases and V 7 bases, and 7 bases lay outside the gene matches. The DNA for the CDR3 is TGTGCCAGCACCCCGGGGACAGCATATAATTCACCCCTCCACTTT. Its protein product is CASTPGTAYNSPLHF.

This clonotype has a handful of counts. This chain joins TRBV28 and TRBJ2-7; D possibly corresponds to TRBD1 (6 bases). The CDR3 has 11 residues. V shed 7 bases and J shed 6 bases, with 10 bases lying between them. Looked up from germline, CDR1 is MDHEN and CDR2 is SYDVKM. CDR3 sequence (DNA): TGTGCCAGCAATACCAGGGGCGAGCAGTACTTC. It yields the protein CASNTRGEQYF.

Points on this clonotype: A much larger clone lies one base from this, so it may be a read error. The chain combines TRBV5-6 with TRBJ1-1; D is uncertain. This CDR3 has 13 amino acids. Germline CDR1 SGHDT, CDR2 YYEEEE. The CDR3 DNA follows: TGTGCCGGCAGCTTGTATGTGAACACTGAAGCTTTCTTT. It yields the protein CAGSLYVNTEAFF.

This clonotype was seen a handful of times. The rearrangement links TRBV4-1 to TRBJ2-5; 8 positions match TRBD2. V shed 2 bases, J shed 0 bases, and the junction held 8 bases outside the gene matches. This CDR3 comprises 17 residues. The germline CDR1 and CDR2 sequences are MGHRA and YSYEKL. The CDR3 spells CASSQRSGGHNQETQYF. DNA for the CDR3: TGCGCCAGCAGCCAACGAAGCGGGGGCCATAACCAAGAGACCCAGTACTTC.